One sample yielded the 7 T cell receptor beta chains listed below, sequenced in a study of control samples from healthy donors and cancer patients. Profiling relied on immunoSEQ multiplex PCR, and the TCRdb table lists in-frame clones only, not all of them. The sample gives some 51,000 clones, roughly 95% of which show up once; roughly 1.1% is in the top ten. Sequenced sample: blood. The receptors stem from a woman aged 18-29 years in good health.

In its sample, this clone was seen once. This rearrangement joins TRBV18 to TRBJ1-6; weak D call: TRBD1 (5 bases). Germline assignment: CDR1 KGHSH and CDR2 LQKENI. The CDR3 consists of 13 residues. V was trimmed by 2 bases and J by 13 bases, leaving 12 bases between them. CDR3 protein: CASSPGAQGPLHF. The CDR3 DNA sequence: TGTGCCAGCTCACCAGGCGCTCAGGGTCCCCTCCACTTT.

V and J are TRBV19 and TRBJ1-5, with D uncertain. CDR3 size: 15 residues. Germline lookup yields CDR1 LNHDA and CDR2 SQIVND (reference sequence). Deletions cut 4 bases from V and 3 bases from J, with 13 bases between. CDR3 residues: CASSSRDGINQPQHF. The CDR3 DNA reads as TGTGCCAGTAGTAGTCGTGACGGCATCAATCAGCCCCAGCATTTT.

This clone was counted once. CDR3 in DNA: TGTGCCAGTAGTATAGAGGGTCGGACTGAAGCTTTCTTT. This codes for CASSIEGRTEAFF. The rearrangement links TRBV19 to TRBJ1-1, with D uncertain. The germline V gene encodes CDR1 LNHDA and CDR2 SQIVND (reference sequence). This CDR3 is 13 amino acids long. Trimming stripped 0 bases from V and 5 bases from J, with 7 bases between.

V and J are TRBV30 and TRBJ2-2, with D possibly being TRBD1 or TRBD2 (7 bases each). The germline V and J ends were trimmed by 2 bases and 6 bases, with 13 bases remaining between them. There are 14 residues in the CDR3. Per the germline V gene, CDR1 is GTSNPN and CDR2 is SVGIG (reference sequence). CDR3 coding DNA: TGTGCCTGGAGTAAGGCAGGGGGGGCCGGGGAGCTGTTTTTT. This codes for CAWSKAGGAGELFF.

The chain carries TRBV6-6 and TRBJ1-2, with a tentative D call TRBD1 (5 bases). The germline V gene encodes CDR1 MNHNY and CDR2 SVGAGI (reference sequence). V was pared by 9 bases and J by 6 bases, with 14 bases between. This CDR3 region has 12 residues. The CDR3 region is CASSRPGNGYTF. CDR3 DNA: TGTGCCAGTTCCCGGCCAGGGAATGGCTACACCTTC.

The rearrangement links TRBV4-3 to TRBJ2-7; the D is unclear. CDR3 length: 16 residues. V was trimmed by 1 base and J by 0 bases, leaving 13 bases between them. CDR1 LGHNA and CDR2 YSLEER come from the germline V gene. CDR3 sequence reads: CASSQAHLPLSYEQYF. CDR3 DNA: TGCGCCAGCAGCCAAGCGCATCTCCCACTCTCCTACGAGCAGTACTTC.

The chain has TRBV28 and TRBJ1-6; 7 bases line up with TRBD1. Germline assignment: CDR1 MDHEN and CDR2 SYDVKM. This CDR3 spans 14 amino acids. The CDR3, as DNA: TGTGTGGCAGCAGGGAGACAGGGTAATTCACCCCTCCACTTT. Translated: CVAAGRQGNSPLHF.